The clone carrying this T cell receptor beta chain was counted between two and nine times. CDR1 is MDHEN, CDR2 SYDVKM, per germline. CDR3 length: 16 amino acids. Trimming pared 6 bases from V and 0 bases from J, leaving 15 bases between. Sequencing used immunoSEQ multiplex PCR; TCRdb keeps in-frame clones, though not all of them. The table has roughly 76,000 clones, roughly 85% seen once. These data are taken from a study of blood T cell repertoires in COVID-19. Specimen: peripheral blood. The gene calls are TRBV28 and TRBJ1-5; D remains ambiguous. This sequence was found in a man between 25 and 39 years old with acute or convalescent COVID-19. CDR3: CASSHYRGYSNQPQHF. The CDR3 nucleotides are TGTGCCAGCAGCCACTACCGGGGTTATAGCAATCAGCCCCAGCATTTT.